The rows below give T cell receptor beta chains drawn from one sample of a study of blood T cell repertoires in COVID-19. Clones were sequenced by immunoSEQ multiplex PCR, and TCRdb holds only the in-frame ones, with some missing. Here the sample spans fewer than 250,000 clones, roughly four fifths being singletons. The sequenced material came from peripheral blood. These receptors were collected from a woman aged 50 to 60 with active or convalescent COVID-19. The conserved cysteine and the conserved F or W are not part of the CDR3 here. A D gene is named only where the DNA matches it firmly.

d_call | v_call | cdr3_aa
. | TRBV6-6 | ASSRRGQLNEKLF
. | TRBV5-1 | ASSLFPADGEKLF
. | TRBV7-6 | ASSRYPGGELF
TRBD2 | TRBV2 | ASSKLAGALGNEQF
. | TRBV3-1/TRBV3-2 | ASSQGQGNTIY
. | TRBV19 | ASTAGVRGNYGYT
. | TRBV28 | ASSSPVTEAF
. | TRBV5-1 | ASSPSRGMGEKLF
. | TRBV7-2 | ASSLPPAGRTYEQY
TRBD2 | TRBV28 | ATRTSGSGGNEQF
. | TRBV6-1 | ASSARGGPTSNQPQH
. | TRBV6-1 | ASSEVAEDTQY